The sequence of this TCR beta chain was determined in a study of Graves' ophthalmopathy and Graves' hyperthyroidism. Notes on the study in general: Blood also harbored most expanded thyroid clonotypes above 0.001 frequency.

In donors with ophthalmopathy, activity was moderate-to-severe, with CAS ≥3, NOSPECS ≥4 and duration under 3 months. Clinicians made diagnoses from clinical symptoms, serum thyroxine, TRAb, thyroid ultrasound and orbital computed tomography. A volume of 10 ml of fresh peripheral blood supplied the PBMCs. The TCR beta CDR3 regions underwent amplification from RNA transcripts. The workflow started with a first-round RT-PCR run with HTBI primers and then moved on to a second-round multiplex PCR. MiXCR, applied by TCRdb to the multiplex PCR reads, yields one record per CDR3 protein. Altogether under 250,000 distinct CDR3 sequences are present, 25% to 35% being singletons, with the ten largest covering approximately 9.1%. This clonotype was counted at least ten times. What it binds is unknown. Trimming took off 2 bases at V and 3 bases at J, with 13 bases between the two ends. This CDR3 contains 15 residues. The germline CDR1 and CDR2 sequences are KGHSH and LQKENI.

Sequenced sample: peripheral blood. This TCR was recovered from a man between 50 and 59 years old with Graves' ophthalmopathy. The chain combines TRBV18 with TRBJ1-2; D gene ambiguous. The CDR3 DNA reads TGTGCCAGCTCACCAATAAATAGCGCTGACTATGGCTACACCTTC. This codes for CASSPINSADYGYTF.